This T cell receptor (beta chain) was documented in a study of blood T cell repertoires in COVID-19. Study information: T cells, B-cell-depleted T cells, or PBMCs provided the cDNA or gDNA that served as material.

The CDR3 consists of 13 residues. Deletions cut 4 bases from V and 8 bases from J, with 14 bases between. CDR1 and CDR2 from the germline V gene are WSHSY and SAAADI. Participants reported their clinical history, and cohort assignment relied on those reports. The method was immunoSEQ multiplex PCR; TCRdb's version includes in-frame clones alone and lacks a portion of them. The data contain roughly 220,000 clones, 80% of them singletons. Sequenced input: PBMCs or T cells enriched from blood (not recorded which). The source of this sequence is a man younger than 45 with acute COVID-19. The chain couples TRBV10-2 to TRBJ1-1, with D uncertain. The CDR3, as DNA: TGCGCCAGCAGTGGGGCGGAAGGAGGAGAAGCTTTCTTT. The encoded protein is CASSGAEGGEAFF.